This TCR beta chain came from a study of immune heterogeneity within non-small cell lung tumors. For the study at large: Of the tumors, a few were squamous cell, 9 to 10 non-squamous, and 1 not otherwise specified. Study-level points and caveats: T-cell clonality in a given local region correlated moderately yet significantly with the local tumor mutational burden (R approximately 0.34).

Template material comprised bulk tumor genomic DNA at roughly 630 ng per sample. Several biopsies per primary tumor, spaced far apart, were taken during surgery. Curative operations were performed on patients who had untreated, newly diagnosed non-small cell lung cancer. This clonotype was detected only a few times. The antigen remains undetermined. This CDR3 has 13 amino acids. Deletions cut 6 bases from V and 2 bases from J, with 10 bases between. It was with 32 V and 13 J primers that multiplex PCR amplified TCR beta CDR3. TCRdb reanalysed the multiplex PCR reads using MiXCR and keeps one entry per CDR3 protein. This table holds approximately 5,000 distinct CDR3 sequences, 20% to 25% found once.

The V and J genes are TRBV12-3 or TRBV12-4 and TRBJ2-5, with a tentative D call TRBD1 (5 bases). This clonotype was sampled from a man aged 55 to 70 with non-small cell lung cancer. Sequencing was performed on lung tumor tissue. The CDR3 here is CASSQPGQETQYF. The CDR3 DNA follows: TGTGCCAGCAGCCAGCCAGGGCAAGAGACCCAGTACTTC.